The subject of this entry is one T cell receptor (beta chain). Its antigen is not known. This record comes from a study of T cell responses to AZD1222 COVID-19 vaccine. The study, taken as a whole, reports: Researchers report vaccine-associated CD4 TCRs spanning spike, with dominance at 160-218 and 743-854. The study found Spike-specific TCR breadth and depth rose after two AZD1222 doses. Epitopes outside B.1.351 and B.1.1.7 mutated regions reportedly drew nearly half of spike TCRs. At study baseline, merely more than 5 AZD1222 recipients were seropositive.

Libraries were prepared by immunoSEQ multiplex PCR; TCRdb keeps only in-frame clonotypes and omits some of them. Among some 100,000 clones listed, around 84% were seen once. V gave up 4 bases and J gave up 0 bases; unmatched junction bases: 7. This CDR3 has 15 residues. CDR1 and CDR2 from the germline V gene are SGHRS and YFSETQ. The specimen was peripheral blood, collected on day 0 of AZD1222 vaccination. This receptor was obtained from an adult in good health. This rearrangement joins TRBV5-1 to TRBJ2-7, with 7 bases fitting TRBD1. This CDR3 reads CASSPDRARSYEQYF. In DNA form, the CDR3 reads TGCGCCAGCAGCCCCGACAGGGCCCGCTCCTACGAGCAGTACTTC.